The 21 T cell receptor beta chains reported below all come from one sample, sequenced in a study of blood T cell repertoires in COVID-19. The assay was immunoSEQ multiplex PCR, and TCRdb's table has in-frame clones only and misses some. The repertoire holds around 150,000 clones, around 82% seen once, with 4.2% in the top ten. Input material: peripheral blood. These receptors came from a man between 60 and 75 years old with acute or convalescent COVID-19.

The V gene is TRBV6-5, the J gene TRBJ1-1; D unclear. This CDR3 region has 13 residues. Germline V gene data show CDR1 as MNHEY and CDR2 as SVGAGI. V lost 9 bases to trimming and J lost 1 base, with 12 bases between them. The CDR3 sequence is CASLLAQNTEAFF. Here the CDR3 DNA reads TGTGCCAGTTTGTTAGCACAGAACACTGAAGCTTTCTTT.

This chain connects TRBV6-5 to TRBJ2-1; TRBD2 is a possible D gene (6 bases). The CDR3 spans 14 residues. Germline lookup yields CDR1 MNHEY and CDR2 SVGAGI. Deletions cut 0 bases from V and 8 bases from J, with 11 bases between. The CDR3 nucleotides read TGTGCCAGCAGTTACTCGGGGGGTCTCGATGAGCAGTTCTTC. Its protein is CASSYSGGLDEQFF.

The chain uses TRBV9 and TRBJ1-3; D unresolved. The V end lost 3 bases, the J end lost 0 bases, and 16 bases lay between the germline ends. This CDR3 contains 17 residues. In germline, CDR1 is SGDLS, CDR2 YYNGEE. The CDR3 bases are TGTGCCAGCAGCGCCACTAGCACATCTTTCTCTGGAAACACCATATATTTT. Its protein is CASSATSTSFSGNTIYF.

This clone was counted between two and nine times. The V and J genes are TRBV6-5 and TRBJ1-1; 9 nucleotides line up with TRBD1. The CDR3 sequence is 15 residues long. The V gene end was trimmed by 6 bases and the J gene end by 5 bases; junction bases not matched to a gene: 10. Germline V CDR1 and CDR2: MNHEY, SVGAGI. For the CDR3, the DNA is TGTGCCAGCAGCGTAGGAGACAGGGGGAGGACTGAAGCTTTCTTT. Its protein product is CASSVGDRGRTEAFF.

This clone was detected only once. The CDR3 nucleotides are TGTGCCAGCAGCTTATTTGGACAGAGCTCCTATAATTCACCCCTCCACTTT. It specifies CASSLFGQSSYNSPLHF. The genes are TRBV7-9 and TRBJ1-6; tentative D call: TRBD1 (6 bases). V dropped 2 bases and J dropped 0 bases, with 11 bases sitting between them. This CDR3 spans 17 amino acids. Germline loops: CDR1 SEHNR, CDR2 FQNEAQ (reference sequence).

V gene TRBV30 combines with J gene TRBJ2-7; D remains unclear. This CDR3 contains 12 residues. The V and J ends lost 4 bases and 0 bases respectively, with 7 bases between them. CDR1 is GTSNPN, CDR2 SVGIG, per germline (reference sequence). In DNA form, the CDR3 reads TGTGCCTGGACAGGCAGCTCCTACGAGCAGTACTTC. This codes for CAWTGSSYEQYF.

The chain joins TRBV9 to TRBJ1-2; D unresolved. Trimming removed 0 bases from V and 0 bases from J, with 9 bases in between. Per the germline V gene, CDR1 is SGDLS and CDR2 is YYNGEE. The CDR3 consists of 15 residues. The CDR3 loop is CASSVAPGPNYGYTF. The CDR3 DNA follows: TGTGCCAGCAGCGTAGCTCCAGGTCCTAACTATGGCTACACCTTC.

This clone was seen more than once but under ten times. The J gene is TRBJ1-1, the V gene TRBV19; 7 bases fit TRBD1. This CDR3 is 15 amino acids long. Germline V lookup: CDR1 LNHDA, CDR2 SQIVND (reference sequence). The V segment lost 8 bases and the J segment 0 bases; nucleotides outside the gene matches: 9. The CDR3 DNA reads as TGTGCCAGTCTTAGGGGGCATGCCATGAACACTGAAGCTTTCTTT. This translates into CASLRGHAMNTEAFF.

The chain combines TRBV5-6 with TRBJ2-7; 10 bases fit TRBD2. Germline V gene lookup returns CDR1 SGHDT and CDR2 YYEEEE. V trimming: 4 bases; J trimming: 2 bases; junction bases outside the gene matches: 9. This CDR3 contains 16 residues. The CDR3 DNA follows: TGTGCCAGCAGCCTGCCTCCCAGCGGGAGGGCCTACGAGCAGTACTTC. It yields the protein CASSLPPSGRAYEQYF.

The gene calls are TRBV15 and TRBJ1-2; 10 bases agree with TRBD1. The CDR3 length is 14 residues. The germline V gene has CDR1 LNHNV and CDR2 YYDKDF (reference sequence). Trimming cost V 11 bases and J 7 bases; bases outside gene matches: 13. The DNA for the CDR3 is TGTGCCGCCACCCGGGACAGGGGCCCTGGTGGCTACACCTTC. Translating it yields CAATRDRGPGGYTF.

The rearrangement uses TRBV25-1 and TRBJ2-1; D is possibly TRBD1 (7 bases). Germline V gene sequence: CDR1 MGHDK, CDR2 SYGVNS. The V end lost 5 bases, the J end lost 7 bases, and 27 bases lay between the germline ends. The CDR3 contains 18 residues. This CDR3 reads CASSPTGKHSLAKNEQFF. The CDR3 region has the DNA TGTGCCAGCAGTCCGACAGGGAAACACAGCCTAGCGAAGAATGAGCAGTTCTTC.

The V gene is TRBV15, the J gene TRBJ2-7; the match to TRBD1 covers 10 bases. V was pared by 6 bases and J by 5 bases, with 13 bases of the junction left unmatched. Germline V CDR1 and CDR2: LNHNV, YYDKDF (reference sequence). The CDR3 length is 16 residues. The CDR3 nucleotides are TGTGCCACCAGGGACCGACAGGGGGCTTTCGTGGACGAGCAGTACTTC. Its translation is CATRDRQGAFVDEQYF.

Only a few counts were recorded for this clone. The V call is TRBV19, the J call TRBJ1-1, with no clear D. This CDR3 comprises 17 residues. Looked up from germline, CDR1 is LNHDA and CDR2 is SQIVND (reference sequence). The germline V and J ends were trimmed by 6 bases and 0 bases, with 20 bases remaining between them. CDR3 sequence (DNA): TGTGCCAGTAGCCGAAATCCAACGACACGCATGAACACTGAAGCTTTCTTT. The encoded protein is CASSRNPTTRMNTEAFF. The full variable domain, its missing parts supplied by reference TRBV19 and TRBJ1-1, is DGGITQSPKYLFRKEGQNVTLSCEQNLNHDAMYWYRQDPGQGLRLIYYSQIVNDFQKGDIAEGYSVSREKKESFPLTVTSAQKNPTAFYLCASSRNPTTRMNTEAFFGQGTRLTVV.

The chain recombines TRBV24-1 with TRBJ1-3; D is possibly TRBD1 (5 bases). Trimming stripped 5 bases from V and 3 bases from J, with 16 bases between. CDR3 length equals 16 residues. Germline V lookup: CDR1 KGHDR, CDR2 SFDVKD. CDR3 in amino acids: CATSAGTSSGGNTIYF. In DNA form, the CDR3 reads TGTGCCACCAGTGCTGGGACTTCGTCTGGTGGAAACACCATATATTTT.

This clone was picked up a small number of times. The chain uses TRBV29-1 and TRBJ2-1; possibly TRBD2 for D (5 bases). Germline CDR1 SQVTM, CDR2 ANQGSEA. CDR3 length: 11 amino acids. V was clipped by 7 bases and J by 2 bases, with 6 bases between them. The CDR3 reads CSAGAYNEQFF. CDR3 DNA: TGCAGCGCCGGGGCCTACAATGAGCAGTTCTTC.

There are a few counts of this clone. J is TRBJ2-7 and V is TRBV6-5; a possible D gene is TRBD1 (5 bases). The CDR3 length is 12 residues. Germline-derived CDR1 and CDR2 are MNHEY and SVGAGI. Trimming removed 6 bases at V and 5 bases at J, with 11 bases between. The CDR3 sequence is CASRVFRDEQYF. Written as DNA, the CDR3 is TGTGCCAGCAGGGTCTTCAGGGACGAGCAGTACTTC.

The chain has TRBV2 and TRBJ2-7; no firm D call. Looked up from germline, CDR1 is SNHLY and CDR2 is FYNNEI. The CDR3 sequence is 12 residues long. V lost 5 bases to trimming and J lost 0 bases, with 5 bases between them. For the CDR3, the DNA is TGTGCCAGCAGTCAGGACTCCTACGAGCAGTACTTC. Its translation: CASSQDSYEQYF.

The chain recombines TRBV5-6 with TRBJ2-6, with 7 bases identical to TRBD1. The J segment lost 8 bases and the V segment lost 2 bases, leaving 13 bases of the junction unmatched. There are 17 residues in the CDR3. Germline V gene lookup returns CDR1 SGHDT and CDR2 YYEEEE. The CDR3 here is CASSFWTGSSGTNVLTF. In DNA form, the CDR3 reads TGTGCCAGCAGCTTCTGGACAGGTAGTTCTGGAACCAACGTCCTGACTTTC.

This clone was detected a few times. V usage is TRBV24-1 and J usage is TRBJ2-3, with TRBD1 as a possible D gene (5 bases). The germline V gene has CDR1 KGHDR and CDR2 SFDVKD. This CDR3 is 15 amino acids long. V was clipped by 3 bases and J by 0 bases, with 9 bases between them. CDR3 region: CATSDRRGSTDTQYF. Here the CDR3 DNA reads TGTGCCACCAGTGATCGAAGGGGTAGCACAGATACGCAGTATTTT.

About this clone itself: A junction end diverges from the germline sequence, so it may reflect a read error. The chain combines TRBV11-2 with TRBJ2-1; unclear D gene. The CDR3 sequence is 13 residues long. Per germline, CDR1 SGHAT and CDR2 FQNNGV. The DNA for the CDR3 is TGTGCCAGCAGCGTAGAACCCGAGAATGAGCAGTTCTTC. It specifies CASSVEPENEQFF.

This clone was seen a handful of times. The V and J genes are TRBV5-4 and TRBJ1-1; 7 bases match TRBD1. With 4 bases clipped from V and 0 bases from J, the junction kept 6 bases outside the gene matches. The CDR3 runs 15 residues. Germline V gives CDR1 SGHNT, CDR2 YYREEE (reference sequence). CDR3 sequence reads: CASSQGQPMNTEAFF. In nucleotides, the CDR3 is TGTGCCAGCAGCCAGGGACAGCCCATGAACACTGAAGCTTTCTTT.